This entry describes one T cell receptor beta chain. V was trimmed by 6 bases and J by 0 bases, leaving 15 bases between them. Germline V CDR1 and CDR2: DFQATT, SNEGSKA (reference sequence). There are 14 residues in the CDR3. This sample was taken from a study of CD8 T cells in Susac syndrome. The RNA input was roughly 0.45 to 1 ug, and it was reverse transcribed with random hexamers. Each CDR3 protein gets one entry after TCRdb re-called the immunoSEQ multiplex PCR reads with MiXCR. The sample lists some 100,000 distinct CDR3 sequences, about 90% occurring once. The sequenced sample was CD8+ T cells from PBMCs. This clonotype was sampled from a human donor in good health. The gene calls are TRBV20-1 and TRBJ2-7; D not resolved. CDR3 amino acids: CSARTPLNSYEQYF. As DNA, the CDR3 is TGCAGTGCCCGTACTCCACTCAACTCCTACGAGCAGTACTTC.